The following is a TCR beta chain sequence with its context. Its cognate antigen has yet to be identified. The record has no base qualities; no much larger clone is one base away. This entry comes from a study of blood T cells in healthy people across ages (dated by TCRdb to about 2015). General notes on the study: Template switching captured roughly one uniquely barcoded TCR beta cDNA molecule per two T cells in model experiments. Donors were grouped into four age groups: young (average approximately 16 years), middle-aged (less than 40), aged (around 62) and long-lived (just over 80). To avoid experimental bias, donors of different ages were spread randomly across the sequencing lanes. Using the same blood draw, the study looked at two additional independent replicas of 1 million unique cDNA reads for two donors, one aged 18 to 30 and the other aged 80 or older. Using deep sequencing normalized with unique cDNA molecular identifiers, the study measured how TCR beta repertoire diversity changes with age.

CDR1 MDHEN and CDR2 SYDVKM are derived from the germline V gene. Trimmed from V: 5 bases; trimmed from J: 2 bases; junction bases lacking a gene match: 8. Taken from cysteine to phenylalanine, the CDR3 has 16 residues. Solely the CDR3 DNA is kept, with 48 bases framed from the first base. Systemically healthy Caucasian individuals from Russia, approximately 39 in total and aged about 6 to 95 years, were included as donors. Around 10 milliliters of peripheral blood were drawn from each donor into EDTA-treated Vacutainer tubes. Ficoll-Paque density-gradient centrifugation was used to isolate PBMCs, with at least 7 million per sample. Total RNA was extracted from PBMCs with Trizol reagent, with at least 6 micrograms obtained per sample. The percentages of naive CD45RAhigh/CD27high T cells were determined by flow cytometry on a PBMC aliquot from every donor. Broader findings and caveats from the paper: Compared with the aged group, the long-lived group had more naive CD4+ T cells, fewer expanded clones and increased TCR diversity, a pattern suggesting age selection. Estimates of total diversity from one million sequenced T cells were regarded as lower bounds and underestimates. Because profiling used bulk unsorted PBMCs, naive and antigen-experienced compartments could not be compared conclusively. There was a strong correlation between observed TCR beta diversity and the percentage of naive T cells measured by flow cytometry. Observed TCR beta diversity per million T cells fell roughly linearly with age, and a significant reduction was already apparent by age roughly 41. Because the CMV infection status of the donors was unknown, age-related changes in expanded clonotypes may potentially have been confounded.

Receptors were amplified or captured by 5' RACE. The run used an Illumina HiSeq 2500. The second PCR ran for roughly 7 to 12 cycles and used a J-beta primer mix along with a sample-barcoded 5' primer. Each TCR beta cDNA molecule received a unique molecular identifier from a template-switch 5' adaptor carrying 12 random nucleotides. Each sample yielded at least 2.5 million CDR3-containing paired-end reads. All of the RNA was converted into first-strand cDNA using the Mint cDNA synthesis kit, with a TRBC-specific oligonucleotide serving as the primer. Following uracil-DNA glycosylase treatment, all cDNA underwent a first 18-cycle PCR with the universal primers M1SS and BC2_uni_R. The authors processed their data as follows. Normalization of each sample was performed by random selection of 1 million high-quality reads, each carrying a distinct molecular identifier. Instead of being binned into consensus sequences, reads with shared molecular identifiers were discarded. MiTCR, run with a Q25 quality threshold and the strictest error-elimination algorithm, handled CDR3 identification, clonotype clustering and error correction. A nonparametric unseen species model with Euler transformation was used to estimate lower-bound total TCR beta diversity. The raw public data were reprocessed by TCRdb itself: fastp quality trimming at Q25, MiXCR clonotype calling, in-frame beta chains only. All rows with the same CDR3 protein become a single entry with the most common DNA and genes. It is TCRdb's table, rather than the study itself, that gives the V and J calls and clone size. The sample data list 1.5 million to 2 million distinct CDR3 sequences, and 30% to 40% of these were observed just once. The ten biggest clones cover about 11% of the sample.

The rearrangement joined TRBV28 to TRBJ2-7; TRBD2 agrees with 11 junctional bases. The TCR comes from a woman in her thirties in good health. The sequencing input was blood. The CDR3 region has the sequence CASSTHSGGAPYEQYF. DNA sequence: TGTGCCAGCAGTACTCATAGCGGGGGGGCACCCTACGAGCAGTACTTC.